These 20 T cell receptor beta chains were sequenced from one sample in a study of identical twins. Via MiXCR, TCRdb re-called the 5' RACE reads, giving one row per CDR3 protein. The sample lists roughly 480,000 distinct CDR3 sequences, more than 20% occurring once. This sample was shared with a second study, whose subject was T cells expressing NK-cell markers.

Sequenced sample: CD4+ T cells sorted from blood. These receptors all come from a young woman in good health.

The rearrangement joins TRBV10-3 to TRBJ2-5; 10 nucleotides agree with TRBD1. CDR1 ENHRY and CDR2 SYGVKD come from the germline V gene. The CDR3 sequence is 15 residues long. The V and J ends lost 4 bases and 5 bases, in that order; junction bases with no gene match: 7. This chain's CDR3 is CAISVTTGGRETQYF. The CDR3 region has the DNA TGTGCCATCAGTGTTACGACAGGGGGCAGGGAGACCCAGTACTTC.

This clonotype appeared a few times. This sequence joins TRBV7-9 and TRBJ1-1, with TRBD1 identical over 7 bases. Germline V lookup: CDR1 SEHNR, CDR2 FQNEAQ (reference sequence). The CDR3 has 16 amino acids. Trimming cost V 6 bases and J 1 base; bases outside gene matches: 11. DNA of the CDR3: TGTGCCAGCAGTGAACTCCGGGGACAGACGAACACTGAAGCTTTCTTT. Translating it yields CASSELRGQTNTEAFF.

This clonotype was recorded a few times. The chain couples TRBV24-1 to TRBJ2-1; 7 bases are a match to TRBD1. This CDR3 contains 14 residues. J was trimmed by 4 bases and V by 4 bases; bases with no gene match: 3. Looked up from germline, CDR1 is KGHDR and CDR2 is SFDVKD. CDR3 sequence: CATSEGQTYNEQFF. The CDR3, as DNA: TGTGCCACCAGTGAGGGACAGACGTACAATGAGCAGTTCTTC.

This sequence joins TRBV12-3 or TRBV12-4 and TRBJ2-5; the D gene is possibly TRBD1 (7 bases). This CDR3 has 13 amino acids. V dropped 8 bases and J dropped 7 bases, with 17 bases sitting between them. The CDR3 sequence is CASGQGQRVTQYF. For the CDR3, the DNA is TGTGCCAGCGGCCAGGGACAGCGGGTGACCCAGTACTTC.

This chain links TRBV11-3 with TRBJ2-7, with TRBD1 matching 8 bases. This CDR3 spans 15 amino acids. The V gene end was trimmed by 5 bases and the J gene end by 3 bases; junction bases not matched to a gene: 9. From germline, CDR1 is SGHNT and CDR2 YENEEA. CDR3 in DNA: TGTGCCAGCAGCCCTAGCCGGACAGGGAACTACGAGCAGTACTTC. As protein: CASSPSRTGNYEQYF.

This clonotype was counted between two and nine times. This rearrangement joins TRBV12-3 or TRBV12-4 to TRBJ1-4; tentative D call: TRBD1 (5 bases). The ends were cut back, 6 bases at V and 7 bases at J, with 15 bases in the middle. The CDR3 covers 14 residues. The CDR3 DNA follows: TGTGCCAGCAGCCTTCGGAGGGGAAGTGAAAAACTGTTTTTT. It yields the protein CASSLRRGSEKLFF.

This clonotype was seen only a few times. This chain joins TRBV12-3 or TRBV12-4 and TRBJ2-3; the D gene is possibly TRBD2 (5 bases). This CDR3 region has 14 residues. V was clipped by 4 bases and J by 2 bases, with 10 bases between them. The CDR3 nucleotides are TGTGCCAGCAGTTACGGCGGGTACACAGATACGCAGTATTTT. Encoded protein: CASSYGGYTDTQYF.

This clonotype was picked up a small number of times. The chain carries TRBV10-3 and TRBJ2-7; the match to TRBD1 covers 9 bases. This CDR3 is built from 14 residues. Trimming at V came to 5 bases and at J to 6 bases, leaving 8 bases not matched to a gene. Germline values: CDR1 ENHRY, CDR2 SYGVKD. The CDR3 DNA is TGTGCCATCAGTTCCTCCGGGACAGGGCTCGAGCAGTACTTC. Protein sequence: CAISSSGTGLEQYF.

This clonotype was recorded many times. The chain recombines TRBV7-9 with TRBJ1-2; weak D call: TRBD1 (5 bases). V shed 0 bases and J shed 7 bases, with 9 bases lying between them. Germline V gives CDR1 SEHNR, CDR2 FQNEAQ (reference sequence). This CDR3 has 13 amino acids. The CDR3 loop is CASSLATGGGYTF. CDR3 coding DNA: TGTGCCAGCAGCTTAGCTACAGGAGGTGGCTACACCTTC.

The chain joins TRBV6-2 or TRBV6-3 to TRBJ2-7, with 10 bases that match TRBD2. The CDR3 has 13 residues. CDR1 is MNHEY and CDR2 is SVGEGT in the germline V gene. V shed 7 bases and J 3 bases; nucleotides not matched to a gene: 3. CDR3 DNA sequence: TGTGCCAGCACCCGACTAGCGGGCTACGAGCAGTACTTC. As protein: CASTRLAGYEQYF.

This clonotype turned up a few times. The chain has TRBV7-9 and TRBJ2-7; 7 bases fit TRBD2. V shed 5 bases, J shed 6 bases, and the junction held 4 bases outside the gene matches. This CDR3 has 12 amino acids. Germline V gene lookup returns CDR1 SEHNR and CDR2 FQNEAQ (reference sequence). The CDR3 DNA reads TGTGCCAGCAGCAGACTAGCTTCCGAGCAGTACTTC. It is translated as CASSRLASEQYF.

This rearrangement joins TRBV12-3 or TRBV12-4 to TRBJ2-4; D unresolved. The CDR3 runs to 13 residues. The V end was cut by 0 bases, the J end by 15 bases, with 15 bases between. CDR3 coding DNA: TGTGCCAGCAGTTTAGCGGAAAGGGCGATACTGTACTTC. Protein: CASSLAERAILYF.

This clonotype appeared a few times. The chain combines TRBV11-2 with TRBJ2-3; TRBD1 matches at 7 bases. This CDR3 region has 15 residues. Looked up from germline, CDR1 is SGHAT and CDR2 is FQNNGV. V dropped 3 bases and J dropped 4; count of bases not matched to a gene: 7. The DNA for the CDR3 is TGTGCCAGCAGCTTGGGGACAGATGTGGCAGATACGCAGTATTTT. It translates to CASSLGTDVADTQYF.

The chain recombines TRBV5-1 with TRBJ1-1, with TRBD1 matching over 7 bases. V lost 3 bases and J lost 3; bases outside the gene matches: 11. Germline V lookup: CDR1 SGHRS, CDR2 YFSETQ. The CDR3 spans 16 residues. The CDR3 region has the DNA TGCGCCAGCAGCTATACGACAGGGATAGGCGACACTGAAGCTTTCTTT. This translates into CASSYTTGIGDTEAFF.

The CDR3 protein is CSASNLADTQYF. For the CDR3, the DNA is TGCAGTGCTAGTAACCTTGCAGATACGCAGTATTTT. V gene TRBV20-1 combines with J gene TRBJ2-3; D is unclear. CDR1 and CDR2 (germline): DFQATT, SNEGSKA (reference sequence). V was cut by 3 bases and J by 4 bases, with 8 bases left in between. This CDR3 spans 12 amino acids.

This clonotype showed up just a few times. The rearrangement uses TRBV12-3 or TRBV12-4 and TRBJ1-6, with 9 positions matching TRBD1. V trimming: 5 bases; J trimming: 10 bases; junction bases outside the gene matches: 6. The length of the CDR3 is 14 residues. Here the CDR3 reads CASSRDRAKSPLHF. The CDR3 nucleotides are TGTGCCAGCAGTCGGGACAGGGCGAAGTCACCCCTCCACTTT.

The chain couples TRBV7-2 to TRBJ2-5; D perhaps matches TRBD2 (6 bases). Trimming took off 5 bases at V and 4 bases at J, with 23 bases between the two ends. The germline CDR1 and CDR2 sequences are SGHTA and FQGNSA. This CDR3 has 17 residues. The CDR3 loop reads CASSPLSGREWGETQYF. CDR3 nucleotide sequence: TGTGCCAGCAGCCCCCTTTCCGGACGGGAGTGGGGAGAGACCCAGTACTTC.

V usage is TRBV6-4 and J usage is TRBJ2-7; 9 bases fit TRBD2. Germline CDR1 reads MRHNA; CDR2 reads SNTAGT. CDR3 length: 15 residues. The J segment lost 1 base and the V segment lost 4 bases, leaving 5 bases of the junction unmatched. In DNA, the CDR3 is TGTGCCAGCAGTGTCACTAGCGGGCCATCCTACGAGCAGTACTTC. It specifies CASSVTSGPSYEQYF.

The chain employs TRBV18 and TRBJ1-2; possible D gene TRBD1, 5 bases. This CDR3 is 13 amino acids long. Trimming removed 4 bases at V and 8 bases at J, with 14 bases between. Germline assignment: CDR1 KGHSH and CDR2 LQKENI. CDR3: CASSLSGTKGYTF. The CDR3 DNA sequence: TGTGCCAGCTCACTCTCCGGGACTAAAGGCTACACCTTC.

This clonotype has more than one count but fewer than ten. The chain has TRBV10-3 and TRBJ2-3; TRBD2 agrees at 8 bases. The germline CDR1 and CDR2 sequences are ENHRY and SYGVKD. The CDR3 runs to 15 residues. The junction had 8 bases not matched to a gene; V was cut back by 6 bases and J by 3 bases. CDR3 coding DNA: TGTGCCATCAGGGATCGGGAGGGCCCAACAGATACGCAGTATTTT. This sequence encodes CAIRDREGPTDTQYF.